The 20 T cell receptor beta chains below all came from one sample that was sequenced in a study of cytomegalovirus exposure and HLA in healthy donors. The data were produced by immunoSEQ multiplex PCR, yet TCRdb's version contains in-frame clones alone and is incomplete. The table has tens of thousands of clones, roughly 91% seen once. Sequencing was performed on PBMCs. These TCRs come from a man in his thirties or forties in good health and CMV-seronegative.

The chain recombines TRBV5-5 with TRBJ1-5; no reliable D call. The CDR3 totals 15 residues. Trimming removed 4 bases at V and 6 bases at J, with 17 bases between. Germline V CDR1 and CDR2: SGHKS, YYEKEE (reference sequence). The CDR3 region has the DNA TGTGCCAGCAGCCTGGCCGGGAATTGGGGTCAGCCCCAGCATTTT. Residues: CASSLAGNWGQPQHF.

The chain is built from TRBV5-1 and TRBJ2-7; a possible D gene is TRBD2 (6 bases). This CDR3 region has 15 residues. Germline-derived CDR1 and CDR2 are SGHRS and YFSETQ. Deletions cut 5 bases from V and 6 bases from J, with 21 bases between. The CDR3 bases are TGCGCCAGCAGGGAGATAGTTAGCGGCCCCGGCGAGCAGTACTTC. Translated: CASREIVSGPGEQYF.

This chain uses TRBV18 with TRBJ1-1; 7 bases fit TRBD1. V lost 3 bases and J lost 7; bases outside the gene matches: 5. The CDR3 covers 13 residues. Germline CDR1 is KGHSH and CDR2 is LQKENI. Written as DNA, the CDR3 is TGTGCCAGCTCACCCGGGACAGAGAGTGAAGCTTTCTTT. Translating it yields CASSPGTESEAFF.

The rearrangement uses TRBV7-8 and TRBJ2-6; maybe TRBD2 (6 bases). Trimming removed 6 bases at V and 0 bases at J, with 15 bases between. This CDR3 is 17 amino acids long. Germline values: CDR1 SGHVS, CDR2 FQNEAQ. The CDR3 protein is CASSESGFVSGANVLTF. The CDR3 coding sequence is TGTGCCAGCAGTGAAAGCGGGTTCGTCTCTGGGGCCAACGTCCTGACTTTC.

Written as DNA, the CDR3 is TGTGCCAGCAGCTTGGGTTCTGGAGGCCTAGCGGGGTACAATGAGCAGTTCTTC. Its protein product is CASSLGSGGLAGYNEQFF. The V gene is TRBV5-4, the J gene TRBJ2-1; TRBD2 matches 9 bases. CDR1 and CDR2 from the germline V gene are SGHNT and YYREEE (reference sequence). The CDR3 totals 18 residues. Unmatched junction bases numbered 11, after V lost 0 bases and J lost 4 bases.

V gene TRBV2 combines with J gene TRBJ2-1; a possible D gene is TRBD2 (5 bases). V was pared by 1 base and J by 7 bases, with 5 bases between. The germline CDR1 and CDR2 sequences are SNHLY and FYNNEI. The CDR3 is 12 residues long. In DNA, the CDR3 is TGTGCCAGCAGTGAAGGGAGGAATGAGCAGTTCTTC. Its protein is CASSEGRNEQFF.

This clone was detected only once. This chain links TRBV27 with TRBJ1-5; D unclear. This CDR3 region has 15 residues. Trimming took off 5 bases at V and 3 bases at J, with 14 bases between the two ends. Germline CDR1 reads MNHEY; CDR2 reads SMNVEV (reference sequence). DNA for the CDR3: TGTGCCAGCAGTCCCCGAGGGAGAATCAATCAGCCCCAGCATTTT. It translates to CASSPRGRINQPQHF.

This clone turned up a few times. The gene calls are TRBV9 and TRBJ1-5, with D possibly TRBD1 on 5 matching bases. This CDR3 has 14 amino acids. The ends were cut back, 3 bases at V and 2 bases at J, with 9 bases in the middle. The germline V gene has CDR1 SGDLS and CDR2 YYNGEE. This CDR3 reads CASSAGGGNQPQHF. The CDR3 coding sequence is TGTGCCAGCAGCGCTGGAGGGGGCAATCAGCCCCAGCATTTT.

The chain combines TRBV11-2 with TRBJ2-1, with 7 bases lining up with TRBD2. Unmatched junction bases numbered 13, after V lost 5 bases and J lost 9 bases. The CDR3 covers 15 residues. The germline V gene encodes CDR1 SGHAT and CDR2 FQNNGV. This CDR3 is CASSHGRTLGSEQFF. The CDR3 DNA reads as TGTGCCAGCAGCCACGGGAGGACTCTCGGCAGTGAGCAGTTCTTC. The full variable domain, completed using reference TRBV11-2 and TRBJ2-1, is EAGVAQSPRYKIIEKRQSVAFWCNPISGHATLYWYQQILGQGPKLLIQFQNNGVVDDSQLPKDRFSAERLKGVDSTLKIQPAKLEDSAVYLCASSHGRTLGSEQFFGPGTRLTVL.

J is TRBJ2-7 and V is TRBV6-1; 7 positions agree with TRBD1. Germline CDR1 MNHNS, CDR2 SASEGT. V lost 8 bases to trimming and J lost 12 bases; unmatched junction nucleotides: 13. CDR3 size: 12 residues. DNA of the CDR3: TGTGCCAGCGGGCAGGGACAGCCGTCCCCGTACTTC. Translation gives CASGQGQPSPYF.

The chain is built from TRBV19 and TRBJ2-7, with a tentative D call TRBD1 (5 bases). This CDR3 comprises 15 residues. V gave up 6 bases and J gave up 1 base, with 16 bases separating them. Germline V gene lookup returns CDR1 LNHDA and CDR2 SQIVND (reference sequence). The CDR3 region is CASRTRGQGSYEQYF. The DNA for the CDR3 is TGTGCCAGTAGAACCCGAGGCCAGGGATCCTACGAGCAGTACTTC.

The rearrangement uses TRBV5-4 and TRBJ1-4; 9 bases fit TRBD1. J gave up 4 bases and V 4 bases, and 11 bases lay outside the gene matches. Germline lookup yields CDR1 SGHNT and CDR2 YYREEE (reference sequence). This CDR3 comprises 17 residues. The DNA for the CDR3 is TGTGCCAGCAGCCCGGGACAGGGAGGTACCTTTAATGAAAAACTGTTTTTT. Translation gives CASSPGQGGTFNEKLFF.

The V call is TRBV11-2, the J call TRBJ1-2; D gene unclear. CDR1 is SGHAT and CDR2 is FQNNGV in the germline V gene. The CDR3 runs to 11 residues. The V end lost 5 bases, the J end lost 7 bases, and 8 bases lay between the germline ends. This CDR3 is CASSENGGYTF. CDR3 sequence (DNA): TGTGCCAGCAGCGAGAACGGTGGCTACACCTTC.

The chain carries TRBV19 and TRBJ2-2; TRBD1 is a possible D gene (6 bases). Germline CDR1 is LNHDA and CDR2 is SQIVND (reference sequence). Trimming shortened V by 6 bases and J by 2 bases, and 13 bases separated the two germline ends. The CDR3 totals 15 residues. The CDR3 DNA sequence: TGTGCCAGTAGCCAGGGGCAGGGTAACACCGGGGAGCTGTTTTTT. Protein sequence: CASSQGQGNTGELFF.

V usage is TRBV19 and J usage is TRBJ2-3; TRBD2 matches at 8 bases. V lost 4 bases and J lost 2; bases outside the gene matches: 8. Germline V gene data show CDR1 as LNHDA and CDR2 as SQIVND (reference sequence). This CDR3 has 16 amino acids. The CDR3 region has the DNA TGTGCCAGTAGTACTCGAGCGGGGGTGAACACAGATACGCAGTATTTT. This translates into CASSTRAGVNTDTQYF.

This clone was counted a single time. CDR3 in amino acids: CASISPTGPVYEQYF. CDR3 coding DNA: TGTGCCAGCATTTCGCCCACAGGGCCGGTTTACGAGCAGTACTTC. The rearrangement links TRBV2 to TRBJ2-7; a weak D match, TRBD1 (6 bases). This CDR3 comprises 15 residues. With 7 bases removed from V and 4 bases from J, the gap between germline ends came to 20 bases. Germline loops: CDR1 SNHLY, CDR2 FYNNEI.

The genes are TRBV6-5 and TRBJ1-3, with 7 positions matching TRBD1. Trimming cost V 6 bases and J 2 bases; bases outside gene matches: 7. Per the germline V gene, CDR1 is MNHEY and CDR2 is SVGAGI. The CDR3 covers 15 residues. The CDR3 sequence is CASSRGQKTGNTIYF. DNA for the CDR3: TGTGCCAGCAGCCGGGGACAGAAGACTGGAAACACCATATATTTT.

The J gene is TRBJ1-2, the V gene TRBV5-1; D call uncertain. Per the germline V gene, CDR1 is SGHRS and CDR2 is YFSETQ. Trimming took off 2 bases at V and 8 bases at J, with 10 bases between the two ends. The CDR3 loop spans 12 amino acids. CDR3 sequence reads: CASSFESTGYTF. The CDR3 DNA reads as TGCGCCAGCAGCTTCGAAAGCACCGGCTACACCTTC. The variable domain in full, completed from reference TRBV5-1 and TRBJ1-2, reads KAGVTQTPRYLIKTRGQQVTLSCSPISGHRSVSWYQQTPGQGLQFLFEYFSETQRNKGNFPGRFSGRQFSNSRSEMNVSTLELGDSALYLCASSFESTGYTFGSGTRLTVV.

The CDR3 reads CASSLGGLDWNTDTQYF. CDR3 bases: TGTGCCAGCAGCTTAGGAGGACTAGATTGGAACACAGATACGCAGTATTTT. V and J are TRBV11-3 and TRBJ2-3, with 7 bases identical to TRBD2. CDR1 is SGHNT and CDR2 is YENEEA in the germline V gene. Trimming cost V 1 base and J 2 bases; bases outside gene matches: 9. CDR3 length equals 17 residues.

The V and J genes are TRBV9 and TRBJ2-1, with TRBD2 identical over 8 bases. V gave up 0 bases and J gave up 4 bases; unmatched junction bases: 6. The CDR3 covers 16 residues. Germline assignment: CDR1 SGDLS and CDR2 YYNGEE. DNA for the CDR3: TGTGCCAGCAGCGTAGGAGTGACTAGCGTATACAATGAGCAGTTCTTC. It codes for CASSVGVTSVYNEQFF. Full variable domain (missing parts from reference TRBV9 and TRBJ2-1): DSGVTQTPKHLITATGQRVTLRCSPRSGDLSVYWYQQSLDQGLQFLIQYYNGEERAKGNILERFSAQQFPDLHSELNLSSLELGDSALYFCASSVGVTSVYNEQFFGPGTRLTVL.